The entry that follows covers one TCR beta chain sequence. The source of the sample is a study of blood T cells in healthy people across ages. A J-beta primer mix and a sample-barcoded 5' primer were used in a second PCR of about 7 to 12 cycles. Unique molecular identifiers of 12 random nucleotides labeled each cDNA. TCRdb fed the 5' RACE reads into MiXCR, producing one record per CDR3 protein. The table has about 570,000 distinct CDR3 sequences, about 26% seen once. The CDR3 has 15 amino acids. Germline trimming cut 5 bases from V and 5 bases from J; bases unmatched to any gene: 11. Germline values: CDR1 DFQATT, CDR2 SNEGSKA (reference sequence). Donors ranged from about 6 to 90 years old and were healthy Caucasians in Russia. The data also belong to a second study, concerning T cells of mothers and their children. As that report states: Sample barcodes and 2-4 random nucleotides came from the second PCR's M1S primer. Over 8 million TCR beta CDR3 reads were obtained from each mother, and some 3.1 million from each child.

This receptor was identified in a boy between 2 and 15 years old in good health. The genes are TRBV20-1 and TRBJ2-5, with 10 bases lining up with TRBD2. Sequenced input: blood. For the CDR3, the DNA is TGCAGTGCTGTCCTGGGACTAGCGTCGGGTGAGACCCAGTACTTC. It codes for CSAVLGLASGETQYF.